The 30 T cell receptor beta chains below come from one sample, sequenced in a study of CXCR3-negative and CXCR3-positive naive CD8 T cells. UMI-labeled 5' RACE TRB cDNA libraries were prepared from the cells. After re-calling the 5' RACE reads, TCRdb lists one entry per CDR3 protein, DNA absent. The ten most abundant clones cover roughly 1.5% of a sample with fewer than 55,000 distinct CDR3 sequences. Source material: naive CXCR3- CD8+ T cells from blood. Subset reported: CD45RO-CCR7+CD27+CD95- naive CD8+ T cells lacking CXCR3 (TNR3-). The source is a human donor in good health. Some clones in this sample may be carry-over from other donors' samples.

The CDR3 spells CATSMDRGSTDTQYF. This chain uses TRBV15 with TRBJ2-3; TCRdb selects TRBD1, and the lack of DNA leaves this call unchecked. This CDR3 comprises 15 residues. The germline gives CDR1 LNHNV, CDR2 YYDKDF (reference sequence).

The rearrangement joins TRBV7-2 to TRBJ2-1; the TRBD1 assignment by TCRdb is unverifiable without DNA. Germline V lookup: CDR1 SGHTA, CDR2 FQGNSA. The CDR3 length is 16 residues. The CDR3 protein is CASSHPGRTDYNEQFF.

This rearrangement joins TRBV4-2 to TRBJ2-7; checking the TCRdb D call of TRBD1 is not possible without DNA. The CDR3 length is 16 residues. The germline V gene encodes CDR1 LGHNA and CDR2 YNFKEQ. The CDR3: CASSQGQAGASYEQYF.

The chain recombines TRBV5-1 with TRBJ2-1; the D gene TCRdb calls, TRBD1, cannot be checked with no DNA. The V gene's germline CDR1 is SGHRS and CDR2 YFSETQ. The CDR3 has 15 amino acids. CDR3 protein: CASSKTGTTYNEQFF.

The gene calls are TRBV18 and TRBJ2-1; there is no DNA to check the TCRdb D call of TRBD1. From germline, CDR1 is KGHSH and CDR2 LQKENI. There are 12 residues in the CDR3. The CDR3 region is CASSPRGDEQFF.

The J gene is TRBJ1-6, the V gene TRBV23-1; TCRdb gives TRBD1 as the D gene, but with no DNA this cannot be confirmed. TRBV23-1 is an ORF for which the function is uncertain. This CDR3 has 15 residues. The chain's CDR3 is CASSQSYRANSPLHF.

The V and J genes are TRBV29-1 and TRBJ2-7. This CDR3 contains 12 residues. The V gene's germline CDR1 is SQVTM and CDR2 ANQGSEA. The CDR3: CSVGDYSYEQYF.

The chain combines TRBV7-9 with TRBJ2-3. The CDR3 is 13 residues long. Germline V gene lookup returns CDR1 SEHNR and CDR2 FQNEAQ (reference sequence). The CDR3 reads CASSLRSKDTQYF.

This chain links TRBV29-1 with TRBJ2-7; TCRdb indicates TRBD1, and absent DNA this call remains unverified. In germline, CDR1 is SQVTM, CDR2 ANQGSEA. The CDR3 is 12 residues long. The CDR3 sequence: CSVVDRRLGQYF.

The V gene is TRBV28, the J gene TRBJ2-7; there is no DNA to check the TCRdb D call of TRBD1. Germline assignment: CDR1 MDHEN and CDR2 SYDVKM. CDR3 length: 15 amino acids. The CDR3 reads CASRNEEGVSYEQYF.

V usage is TRBV6-6 and J usage is TRBJ2-2. CDR1 and CDR2 from the germline V gene are MNHNY and SVGAGI (reference sequence). This CDR3 region has 17 residues. The CDR3 region is CASSYGRTSSNTGELFF.

This chain uses TRBV29-1 with TRBJ2-1; TCRdb's D gene call, TRBD2, goes unchecked for lack of DNA. Per germline, CDR1 SQVTM and CDR2 ANQGSEA. This CDR3 comprises 15 residues. CDR3 in amino acids: CSAQSGGGPYNEQFF.

The chain uses TRBV27 and TRBJ2-1; the D gene TCRdb calls, TRBD1, cannot be checked with no DNA. Germline-derived CDR1 and CDR2 are MNHEY and SMNVEV (reference sequence). The CDR3 runs to 19 residues. The CDR3 loop is CASSLSRTRGRGGYNEQFF.

This chain connects TRBV20-1 to TRBJ2-1; TCRdb proposes TRBD1, but this gene call is untestable without DNA. The CDR3 consists of 13 residues. From germline, CDR1 is DFQATT and CDR2 SNEGSKA (reference sequence). The CDR3 sequence: CSARGLGGTEQFF.

The chain carries TRBV6-6 and TRBJ1-1; lacking DNA, the TRBD1 call made by TCRdb goes unchecked. The CDR3 totals 13 residues. Germline-derived CDR1 and CDR2 are MNHNY and SVGAGI (reference sequence). CDR3 sequence: CASRETSGDEAFF.

The chain is built from TRBV29-1 and TRBJ2-4; TCRdb calls TRBD1, which cannot be checked without DNA. Looked up from germline, CDR1 is SQVTM and CDR2 is ANQGSEA. The CDR3 loop spans 11 amino acids. The CDR3 sequence: CSVVDSNIQYF.

The J gene is TRBJ1-2, the V gene TRBV7-9. The CDR3 is 13 amino acids. Germline V gives CDR1 SEHNR, CDR2 FQNEAQ (reference sequence). CDR3: CASSPFLDYGYTF.

The V call is TRBV21-1, the J call TRBJ2-7; TCRdb returns TRBD1, unconfirmable since there is no DNA. TRBV21-1 corresponds to a pseudogene. The CDR3 sequence is 16 residues long. The CDR3 protein is CASLRDRGSSACEQYF.

J is TRBJ2-1 and V is TRBV7-9; without DNA, the TCRdb call of TRBD1 cannot be checked. This CDR3 has 16 amino acids. Per germline, CDR1 SEHNR and CDR2 FQNEAQ (reference sequence). The CDR3 here is CASSPPDPGGRGEQFF.

This chain uses TRBV3-1 with TRBJ2-5; there is no DNA to check the TCRdb D call of TRBD2. The CDR3 has 19 amino acids. Germline V lookup: CDR1 LGHDT, CDR2 YNNKEL (reference sequence). CDR3 sequence reads: CASSQDLGGLAAYQETQYF.

The chain combines TRBV3-1 with TRBJ1-1; the TCRdb call, TRBD1, lacks DNA for checking. CDR3 length: 18 residues. CDR1 LGHDT and CDR2 YNNKEL come from the germline V gene (reference sequence). The CDR3 spells CASWSGTGGDGAATEAFF.

This rearrangement joins TRBV29-1 to TRBJ1-2; TCRdb's assignment of TRBD1 cannot be checked, as there is no DNA. This CDR3 has 14 residues. Germline lookup yields CDR1 SQVTM and CDR2 ANQGSEA. The CDR3 is CSVSPPSWDHGYTF.

The V and J genes are TRBV5-6 and TRBJ2-7. The CDR3 extends over 12 amino acids. From germline, CDR1 is SGHDT and CDR2 YYEEEE. CDR3 protein: CASSLKGYEQYF. Combining the CDR3 with reference TRBV5-6 and TRBJ2-7 gives the whole variable domain DAGVTQSPTHLIKTRGQQVTLRCSPKSGHDTVSWYQQALGQGPQFIFQYYEEEERQRGNFPDRFSGHQFPNYSSELNVNALLLGDSALYLCASSLKGYEQYFGPGTRLTVT.

J is TRBJ2-1 and V is TRBV27; TCRdb's D call of TRBD2 is untestable without DNA. The CDR3 runs to 13 residues. Per the germline V gene, CDR1 is MNHEY and CDR2 is SMNVEV (reference sequence). The CDR3 reads CASSPLAWNEQFF.

The CDR3 here is CASSWSYNEQFF. The genes are TRBV28 and TRBJ2-1. Germline V gives CDR1 MDHEN, CDR2 SYDVKM. The CDR3 runs to 12 residues.

CDR3 residues: CAWTQAGNTIYF. The chain uses TRBV7-6 and TRBJ1-3. The CDR3 runs to 12 residues. Germline V gene sequence: CDR1 SGHVS, CDR2 FNYEAQ. Based on the CDR3 plus reference TRBV7-6 and TRBJ1-3, the full variable domain is GAGVSQSPRYKVTKRGQDVALRCDPISGHVSLYWYRQALGQGPEFLTYFNYEAQQDKSGLPNDRFSAERPEGSISTLTIQRTEQRDSAMYRCAWTQAGNTIYFGEGSWLTVV.

V usage is TRBV20-1 and J usage is TRBJ1-2; TCRdb's D call of TRBD1 is untestable without DNA. This CDR3 contains 17 residues. The germline V gene encodes CDR1 DFQATT and CDR2 SNEGSKA (reference sequence). CDR3 loop: CSAEAVQTGGFNYGYTF.

The CDR3 is CASSRTSGGPPPNEQYF. This chain uses TRBV7-2 with TRBJ2-7; TCRdb lists TRBD2, though no DNA is available to test this call. This CDR3 region has 17 residues. Germline V gene lookup returns CDR1 SGHTA and CDR2 FQGNSA.

The genes are TRBV7-7 and TRBJ2-1; lacking DNA, the TRBD2 call made by TCRdb goes unchecked. Germline CDR1 reads SSHAT; CDR2 reads FNYEAQ (reference sequence). CDR3 length: 17 residues. The CDR3 region is CASSPLAGSPPHNEQFF.

This chain uses TRBV12-3 or TRBV12-4 with TRBJ2-7. The CDR3 totals 12 residues. CDR3 sequence reads: CASGFVGYEQYF.